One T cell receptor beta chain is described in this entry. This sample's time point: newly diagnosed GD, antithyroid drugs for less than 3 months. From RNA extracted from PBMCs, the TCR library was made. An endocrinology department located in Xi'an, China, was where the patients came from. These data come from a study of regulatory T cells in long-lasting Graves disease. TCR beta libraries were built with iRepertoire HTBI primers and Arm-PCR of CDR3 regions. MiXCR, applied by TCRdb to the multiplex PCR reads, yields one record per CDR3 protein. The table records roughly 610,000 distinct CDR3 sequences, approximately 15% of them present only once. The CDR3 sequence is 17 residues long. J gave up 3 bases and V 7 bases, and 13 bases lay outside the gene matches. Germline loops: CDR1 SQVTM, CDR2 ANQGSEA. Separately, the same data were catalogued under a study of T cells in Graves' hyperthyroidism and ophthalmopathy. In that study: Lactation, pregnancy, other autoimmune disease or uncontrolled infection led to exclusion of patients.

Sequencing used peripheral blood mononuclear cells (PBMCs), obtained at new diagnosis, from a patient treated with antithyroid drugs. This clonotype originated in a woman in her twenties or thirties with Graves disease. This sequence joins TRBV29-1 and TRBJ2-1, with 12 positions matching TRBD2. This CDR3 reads CSAEPELAGGSYNEQFF. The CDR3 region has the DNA TGCAGCGCTGAGCCGGAACTAGCGGGAGGAAGCTACAATGAGCAGTTCTTC.